This entry describes one TCR beta chain. This record comes from a study of blood T cell repertoires in COVID-19. The CDR3 length is 13 residues. Germline assignment: CDR1 MNHEY and CDR2 SMNVEV (reference sequence). V lost 10 bases and J 7 bases, leaving 18 bases between the germline ends. Using immunoSEQ multiplex PCR, the repertoire was profiled, and TCRdb retains in-frame clones only, with some absent. Of approximately 430,000 clones detected, roughly 89% appear once; the ten largest clones hold 1.4%. This chain uses TRBV27 with TRBJ2-3; a possible D gene is TRBD1 (6 bases). This TCR was recovered from a woman younger than 45 with active or convalescent COVID-19. The sample was peripheral blood. CDR3 in DNA: TGTGCCACCGCGCGACAGGAGGTAAATACGCAGTATTTT. Its protein product is CATARQEVNTQYF.